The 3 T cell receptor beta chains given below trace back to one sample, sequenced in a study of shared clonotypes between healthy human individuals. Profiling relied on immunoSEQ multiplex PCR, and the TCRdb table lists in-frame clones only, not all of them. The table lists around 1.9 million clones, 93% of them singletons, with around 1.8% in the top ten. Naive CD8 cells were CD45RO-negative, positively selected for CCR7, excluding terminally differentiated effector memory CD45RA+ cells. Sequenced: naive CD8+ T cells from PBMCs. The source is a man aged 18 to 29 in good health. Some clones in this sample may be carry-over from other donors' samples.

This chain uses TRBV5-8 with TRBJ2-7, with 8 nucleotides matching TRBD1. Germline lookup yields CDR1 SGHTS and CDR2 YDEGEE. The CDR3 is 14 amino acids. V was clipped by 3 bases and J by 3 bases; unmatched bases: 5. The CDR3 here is CASSYGQGFYEQYF. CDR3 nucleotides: TGTGCCAGCAGCTACGGACAGGGTTTCTACGAGCAGTACTTC.

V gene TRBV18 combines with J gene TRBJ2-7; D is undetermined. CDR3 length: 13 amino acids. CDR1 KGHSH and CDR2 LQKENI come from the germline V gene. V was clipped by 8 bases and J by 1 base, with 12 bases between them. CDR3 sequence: CASRKKESYEQYF. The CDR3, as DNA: TGTGCCAGCCGAAAAAAGGAGTCCTACGAGCAGTACTTC.

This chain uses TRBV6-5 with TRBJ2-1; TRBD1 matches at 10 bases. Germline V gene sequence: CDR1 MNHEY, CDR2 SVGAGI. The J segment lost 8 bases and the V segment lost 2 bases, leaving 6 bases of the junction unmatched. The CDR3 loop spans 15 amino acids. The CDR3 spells CASSYGQGGSDEQFF. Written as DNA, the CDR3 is TGTGCCAGCAGTTACGGACAGGGGGGGTCCGATGAGCAGTTCTTC.